This T cell receptor (beta chain) appears in the sequencing data of a study of T cell responses to AZD1222 COVID-19 vaccine. Notes on the study in general: Clonal diversity was possibly underestimated, and the donors were mostly white British, with more females. Only after the peak T cell response were repertoires sampled.

In the case of this clone: The antigen remains undetermined.

V dropped 4 bases and J dropped 1 base, with 13 bases sitting between them. Germline CDR1 MNHEY, CDR2 SVGAGI. There are 15 residues in the CDR3. Clones were sequenced by immunoSEQ multiplex PCR, and TCRdb holds only the in-frame ones, with some missing. The data hold roughly 180,000 clones, with roughly nine tenths observed a single time. This material consisted of peripheral blood, taken on day 0 of AZD1222 vaccination. The chain combines TRBV6-5 with TRBJ1-1, with D possibly matching TRBD1 (5 bases). The clonotype was recovered from an adult in good health. This CDR3 is CASSLEVGTNTEAFF. The CDR3 DNA sequence: TGTGCCAGCAGTTTGGAGGTAGGGACGAACACTGAAGCTTTCTTT.